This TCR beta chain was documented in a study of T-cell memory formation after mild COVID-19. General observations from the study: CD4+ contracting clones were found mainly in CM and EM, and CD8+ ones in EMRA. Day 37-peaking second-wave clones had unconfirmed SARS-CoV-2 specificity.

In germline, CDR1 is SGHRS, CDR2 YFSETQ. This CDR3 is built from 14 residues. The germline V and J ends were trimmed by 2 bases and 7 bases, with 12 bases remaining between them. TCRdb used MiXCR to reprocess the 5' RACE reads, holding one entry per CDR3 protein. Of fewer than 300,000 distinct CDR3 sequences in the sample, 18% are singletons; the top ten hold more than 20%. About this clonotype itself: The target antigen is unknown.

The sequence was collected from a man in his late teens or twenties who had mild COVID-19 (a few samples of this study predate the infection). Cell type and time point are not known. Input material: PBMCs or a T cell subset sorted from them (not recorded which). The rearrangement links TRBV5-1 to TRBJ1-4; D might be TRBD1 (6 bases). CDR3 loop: CASSFQGRGEKLFF. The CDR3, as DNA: TGCGCCAGCAGCTTTCAGGGGAGGGGTGAAAAACTGTTTTTT. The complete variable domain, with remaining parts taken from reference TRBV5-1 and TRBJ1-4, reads KAGVTQTPRYLIKTRGQQVTLSCSPISGHRSVSWYQQTPGQGLQFLFEYFSETQRNKGNFPGRFSGRQFSNSRSEMNVSTLELGDSALYLCASSFQGRGEKLFFGSGTQLSVL.